The present T cell receptor beta chain was sequenced within a study of preoperative IRX-2 immunotherapy in early breast cancer. Data came from immunoSEQ multiplex PCR; TCRdb stores just in-frame clones and leaves some out. The table has tens of thousands of clones, 70% to 85% seen once. The treatment: preoperative locoregional IRX-2 cytokine immunotherapy. Samples came from a phase Ib trial of preoperative locoregional IRX-2 cytokine immunotherapy. The germline V gene has CDR1 SGHNT and CDR2 YENEEA. Trimming left V 4 bases short and J 5 bases short, with 12 bases between. The CDR3 runs to 14 residues.

The source of this sequence is a human donor with breast cancer. The sample was collected from a patient treated with IRX-2 immunotherapy. The rearrangement links TRBV11-3 to TRBJ1-5, with D possibly matching TRBD1 (5 bases). CDR3 amino acids: CASSWDVVDQPQHF. The CDR3 DNA is TGTGCCAGCAGCTGGGACGTGGTTGATCAGCCCCAGCATTTT.